This T cell receptor (beta chain) derives from a study of T cell repertoires in cytomegalovirus infection (dated by TCRdb to 2018 to 2020). Describing the broader study: Donor HLA type was relevant to the analysis, as public TCR beta signatures indicated carriage of CMV infection together with the matching HLA type.

The full study reports these points: In both this cohort and an independent approximately 370-donor cohort, the cumulative frequency of public TCR beta family members distinguished carriers of CMV infection plus the relevant HLA type. The ex vivo response was dominated by HLA-C-restricted CMV-specific TCR beta clonotypes, and the single most frequent clonotype in two of eight donors was supplied by these HLA-C-restricted clonotypes.

This sample was sequenced with an Illumina HiSeq 1500. Using fastp at Q25 and MiXCR, TCRdb reprocessed the public reads and kept productive beta chains. Rows with one shared CDR3 protein collapse into an entry with the most common genes and DNA. This sample lists some 440,000 distinct CDR3 sequences; roughly a third were detected once. Of the sample, approximately 13% falls within the top ten clones. This clonotype showed up just a few times. Its antigen is currently not known. Base qualities were left out, and no much larger clone turns up one base away. The clonotype originates from a human donor in good health (CMV status not recorded). Some clones in this sample may be carry-over from other donors' samples. Sequenced: PBMCs.

The nucleotide sequence reads as follows: TGCGCCAGCAGCCAAGAGTCTTCCTACAATGAGCAGTTCTTC. It translates to CASSQESSYNEQFF. The rearranged segments are TRBV4-1 and TRBJ2-1; the D gene is not confidently resolved. CDR1 and CDR2, looked up from the germline V gene, are MGHRA and YSYEKL. The cysteine opens and the phenylalanine closes a CDR3 of 14 amino acids. Of all the DNA, just the CDR3 is kept, 42 bases in frame from base 1. At the junction V is shortened by 0 bases and J by 1 base, with 4 bases in between.